This TCR beta chain emerged from a study of T cells after yellow fever vaccination. Overall study: SMART-Seq v4 Ultra Low Input prepared the low-cell-number fractions.

Study results and caveats: Abundant bulk-derived clonotypes could contaminate FACS-sorted repertoires.

This CDR3 has 13 residues. Germline V gives CDR1 MNHEY, CDR2 SVGEGT. V was shortened by 7 bases and J by 0 bases, with 9 bases between the two germline ends. Template switching by 5'RACE produced TCR cDNA, adding a universal primer site and UMIs. TCRdb redid the calling of the 5' RACE reads with MiXCR, one entry per CDR3 protein. The table has roughly 340,000 distinct CDR3 sequences, roughly 8.7% seen once. Note on this clonotype: Its antigen is not identified.

J is TRBJ1-2 and V is TRBV6-2 or TRBV6-3, with D possibly TRBD1 on 5 matching bases. This receptor was obtained from a man younger than 35 who received the YFV17D yellow fever vaccine. Material: PBMCs, obtained on the day of the first yellow fever vaccination. This CDR3 reads CASMTETNYGYTF. CDR3 nucleotides: TGTGCCAGCATGACAGAGACTAACTATGGCTACACCTTC.